A selection of T cell receptor beta chains follows, all from one sample in a study of blood T cell repertoires in COVID-19. This table comes from immunoSEQ multiplex PCR, and its TCRdb copy is limited to in-frame clones, with some not included. Of 250,000 to 300,000 clones listed, more than 85% are singletons. Source material: PBMCs or T cells enriched from blood (not recorded which). These TCRs come from a man between 35 and 55 years old who had recovered from COVID-19. CDR3s include the opening cysteine and the closing phenylalanine or tryptophan. A D gene is named only where the DNA matches it firmly. Not all rows give a size; the values are once, few, many and, for expanded clones, a class.

NA	NA	TRBV7-2	TRBJ2-3	CASSLVPIPGADTQYF	TGTGCCAGCAGCTTAGTTCCGATACCAGGGGCGGATACGCAGTATTTT
NA	NA	TRBV10-3	TRBJ1-1	CAISVLPPHSNTEAFF	TGTGCCATCAGTGTACTGCCGCCCCACTCCAACACTGAAGCTTTCTTT
once	NA	TRBV30	TRBJ2-1	CAWSVSWRYNEQFF	TGTGCCTGGAGTGTAAGTTGGAGATACAATGAGCAGTTCTTC
NA	NA	TRBV29-1	TRBJ1-1	CSVVGGDTEAFF	TGCAGCGTTGTGGGGGGGGACACTGAAGCTTTCTTT
NA	TRBD1	TRBV4-2	TRBJ2-1	CASSQEETGYGFEQFF	TGTGCCAGCAGCCAAGAGGAGACAGGGTATGGCTTTGAGCAGTTCTTC
NA	TRBD1	TRBV15	TRBJ2-2	CATSTGQMNTGELFF	TGTGCCACCAGCACGGGACAGATGAACACCGGGGAGCTGTTTTTT
NA	NA	TRBV9	TRBJ2-3	CASSAHGTKEDTQYF	TGTGCCAGCAGCGCCCACGGTACCAAAGAAGATACGCAGTATTTT
NA	NA	TRBV3-1/TRBV3-2	TRBJ2-3	CASSQEVRLSTDTQYF	TGTGCCAGCAGCCAAGAAGTCCGACTCTCCACAGATACGCAGTATTTT
once	NA	TRBV2	TRBJ1-4	CASSPDILNEKLFF	TGTGCCAGCAGCCCCGACATTCTTAATGAAAAACTGTTTTTT
NA	NA	TRBV28	TRBJ2-2	CASSFPRDTPVTGELFF	TGTGCCAGCAGTTTCCCCCGGGACACCCCAGTCACCGGGGAGCTGTTTTTT
NA	TRBD2	TRBV5-4	TRBJ2-1	CASTIAGSRYNEQFF	TGTGCCAGCACCATAGCGGGATCTAGGTACAATGAGCAGTTCTTC
NA	TRBD1	TRBV19	TRBJ2-1	CASMDSAGTGVYNEQFF	TGTGCCAGTATGGACTCTGCCGGGACAGGGGTATACAATGAGCAGTTCTTC
NA	TRBD1	TRBV27	TRBJ1-1	CASNLQGGTEAFF	TGTGCCAGCAACCTACAGGGGGGCACTGAAGCTTTCTTT
NA	NA	TRBV6-4	TRBJ1-2	CASSAEDTGYGYTF	TGTGCCAGCAGTGCCGAGGACACCGGCTATGGCTACACCTTC
NA	TRBD1	TRBV9	TRBJ2-7	CASSVEGTGGEQYF	TGTGCCAGCAGCGTAGAAGGGACAGGGGGCGAGCAGTACTTC
once	NA	TRBV25-1	TRBJ2-5	CASSEAGVWETQYF	TGTGCCAGCAGCGAAGCGGGTGTATGGGAGACCCAGTACTTC
NA	TRBD1	TRBV24-1	TRBJ1-2	CATSDPMTGGKNGYTF	TGTGCCACCAGTGATCCTATGACAGGGGGCAAGAATGGCTACACCTTC
NA	TRBD1	TRBV7-3	TRBJ1-6	CASSNDRGGSPLHF	TGTGCCAGCAGCAACGACAGGGGTGGGTCACCCCTCCACTTT
NA	TRBD2	TRBV5-1	TRBJ2-7	CASSVAGRDIDEQYF	TGCGCCAGCAGTGTAGCGGGGCGAGACATCGACGAGCAGTACTTC
NA	TRBD1	TRBV19	TRBJ1-2	CASSMGRGLGYTF	TGTGCCAGTAGTATGGGCAGGGGGCTTGGCTACACCTTC
NA	NA	TRBV5-4	TRBJ2-3	CASSLYVSGRTDTQYF	TGTGCCAGCAGCTTGTATGTAAGCGGCCGCACAGATACGCAGTATTTT
NA	NA	TRBV7-3	TRBJ2-3	CASSLTAAHQYTQYF	TGTGCCAGCAGCTTAACAGCGGCGCACCAGTATACGCAGTATTTT
NA	NA	TRBV18	TRBJ1-1	CASSRQNTEAFF	TGTGCCAGCTCGCGCCAAAACACTGAAGCTTTCTTT
NA	NA	TRBV19	TRBJ2-7	CASSLRLAERRTYEQYF	TGTGCCAGTAGTCTTCGATTAGCGGAGCGAAGGACCTACGAGCAGTACTTC
NA	NA	TRBV28	TRBJ2-5	CASSLLGGAETQYF	TGTGCCAGCAGTTTATTAGGCGGCGCAGAGACCCAGTACTTC
NA	NA	TRBV4-1	TRBJ1-4	CASSQAGADNEKLFF	TGCGCCAGCAGCCAAGCAGGGGCCGATAATGAAAAACTGTTTTTT
NA	TRBD2	TRBV14	TRBJ2-4	CASSPKLAGLNIQYF	TGTGCCAGCAGCCCGAAACTAGCGGGACTCAACATTCAGTACTTC
few	NA	TRBV27	TRBJ1-1	CASSLFLNTEAFF	TGTGCCAGCAGTTTGTTCCTTAACACTGAAGCTTTCTTT
NA	NA	TRBV18	TRBJ1-1	CASSSQAGNTEAFF	TGTGCCAGCTCGTCCCAAGCAGGAAACACTGAAGCTTTCTTT
NA	NA	TRBV19	TRBJ1-4	CASSIQDRHGEKLFF	TGTGCCAGTAGTATACAGGATCGTCACGGAGAAAAACTGTTTTTT
NA	NA	TRBV24-1	TRBJ1-2	CATSDSTRVINYGYTF	TGTGCCACCAGTGATTCGACCAGGGTGATTAACTATGGCTACACCTTC
NA	TRBD1	TRBV15	TRBJ1-2	CATSRELTGDYGYTF	TGTGCCACCAGCAGAGAATTGACAGGGGACTATGGCTACACCTTC
NA	NA	TRBV12-5	TRBJ2-1	CASGLAPTLDPPYEQFF	TGTGCTAGTGGTTTGGCCCCCACTCTAGACCCGCCGTATGAGCAGTTCTTC
NA	TRBD1	TRBV9	TRBJ1-2	CASSVTGGGVGYTF	TGTGCCAGCAGCGTAACCGGAGGGGGCGTAGGCTACACCTTC
NA	TRBD1	TRBV11-2	TRBJ1-1	CASSLALGQGPNTEAFF	TGTGCCAGCAGCTTAGCCCTTGGACAGGGACCGAACACTGAAGCTTTCTTT
NA	TRBD1	TRBV7-2	TRBJ1-1	CASSNSGGRVEAFF	TGTGCCAGCAGCAATTCAGGGGGGCGTGTTGAAGCTTTCTTT
NA	NA	TRBV11-3	TRBJ2-2	CASSLRLFPSARACTGELFF	TGTGCCAGCAGCTTACGGCTTTTTCCTAGCGCGCGGGCGTGCACCGGGGAGCTGTTTTTT
few	NA	TRBV11-3	TRBJ2-1	CASRPSIGAPEYNEQFF	TGTGCCAGCAGACCCTCGATAGGGGCCCCAGAGTACAATGAGCAGTTCTTC
NA	TRBD2	TRBV6-4	TRBJ2-2	CATTAEGAGTGELFF	TGTGCCACGACGGCGGAGGGAGCGGGAACCGGGGAGCTGTTTTTT
NA	TRBD1	TRBV7-2	TRBJ2-7	CASSHSPGQAVSLPEQYF	TGTGCCAGCAGCCATTCCCCGGGACAGGCGGTCTCTCTACCCGAGCAGTACTTC
once	TRBD2	TRBV18	TRBJ2-1	CASSPVAGDSSYNEQFF	TGTGCCAGCTCACCCGTAGCGGGGGACAGCTCCTACAATGAGCAGTTCTTC
NA	TRBD2	TRBV9	TRBJ2-1	CASSVTSGRSNEQFF	TGTGCCAGCAGCGTAACTAGCGGGAGATCGAATGAGCAGTTCTTC
NA	TRBD1	TRBV18	TRBJ2-7	CASSPLRRGQGFYEQYF	TGTGCCAGCTCACCGTTGCGAAGGGGACAGGGGTTCTACGAGCAGTACTTC
NA	TRBD1	TRBV11-3	TRBJ2-7	CASSSPDRDQYEQYF	TGTGCCAGCAGCTCACCCGACAGGGATCAATACGAGCAGTACTTC
NA	NA	TRBV20-1	TRBJ2-2	CSASALGDTGELFF	TGCAGTGCTAGTGCGTTGGGAGACACCGGGGAGCTGTTTTTT
NA	NA	TRBV18	TRBJ1-6	CASSPPVGGNNSPLHF	TGTGCCAGCTCACCACCGGTTGGGGGCAATAATTCACCCCTCCACTTT
NA	NA	TRBV5-4	TRBJ2-1	CASSLGLTNEQFF	TGTGCCAGCAGCTTGGGTCTGACAAATGAGCAGTTCTTC